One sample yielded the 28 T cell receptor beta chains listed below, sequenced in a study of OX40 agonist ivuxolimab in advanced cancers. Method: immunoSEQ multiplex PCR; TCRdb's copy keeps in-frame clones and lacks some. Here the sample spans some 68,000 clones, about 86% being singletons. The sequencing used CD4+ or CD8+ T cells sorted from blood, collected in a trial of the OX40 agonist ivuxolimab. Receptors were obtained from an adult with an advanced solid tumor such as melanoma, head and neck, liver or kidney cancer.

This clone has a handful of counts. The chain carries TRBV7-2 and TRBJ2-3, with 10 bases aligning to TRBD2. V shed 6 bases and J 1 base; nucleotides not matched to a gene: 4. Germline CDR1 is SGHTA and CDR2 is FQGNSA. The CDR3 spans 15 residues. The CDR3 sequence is CASRSTSGGTDTQYF. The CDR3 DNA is TGTGCCAGCAGGAGTACTAGCGGGGGCACAGATACGCAGTATTTT. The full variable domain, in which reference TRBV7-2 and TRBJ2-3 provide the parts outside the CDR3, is GAGVSQSPSNKVTEKGKDVELRCDPISGHTALYWYRQSLGQGLEFLIYFQGNSAPDKSGLPSDRFSAERTGGSVSTLTIQRTQQEDSAVYLCASRSTSGGTDTQYFGPGTRLTVL.

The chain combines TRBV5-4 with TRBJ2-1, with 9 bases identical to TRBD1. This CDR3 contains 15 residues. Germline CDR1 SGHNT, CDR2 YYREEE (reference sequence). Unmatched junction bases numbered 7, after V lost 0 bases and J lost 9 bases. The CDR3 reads CASSLEGDRGGEQFF. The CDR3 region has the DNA TGTGCCAGCAGCTTGGAGGGTGACAGGGGGGGTGAGCAGTTCTTC.

CDR3 coding DNA: TGTGCCAGCAGCTTAGGCACAGGGGCCGCAGAGACCCAGTACTTC. This encodes CASSLGTGAAETQYF. This chain connects TRBV7-2 to TRBJ2-5, with TRBD1 matching over 7 bases. With 1 base clipped from V and 4 bases from J, the junction kept 6 bases outside the gene matches. CDR1 is SGHTA and CDR2 is FQGNSA in the germline V gene. This CDR3 is 15 amino acids long.

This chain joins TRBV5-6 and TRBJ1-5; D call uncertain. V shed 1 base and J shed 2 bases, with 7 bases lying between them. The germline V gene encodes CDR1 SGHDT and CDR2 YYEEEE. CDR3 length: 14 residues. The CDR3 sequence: CASSLFQGNQPQHF. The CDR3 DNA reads TGTGCCAGCAGCTTGTTCCAGGGCAATCAGCCCCAGCATTTT. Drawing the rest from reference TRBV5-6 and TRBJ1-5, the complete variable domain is DAGVTQSPTHLIKTRGQQVTLRCSPKSGHDTVSWYQQALGQGPQFIFQYYEEEERQRGNFPDRFSGHQFPNYSSELNVNALLLGDSALYLCASSLFQGNQPQHFGDGTRLSIL.

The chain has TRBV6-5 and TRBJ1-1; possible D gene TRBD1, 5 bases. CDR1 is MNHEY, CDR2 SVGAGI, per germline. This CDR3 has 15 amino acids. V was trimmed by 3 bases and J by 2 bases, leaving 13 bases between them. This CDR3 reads CASSYDAGRNTEAFF. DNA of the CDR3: TGTGCCAGCAGTTATGATGCAGGGAGAAACACTGAAGCTTTCTTT.

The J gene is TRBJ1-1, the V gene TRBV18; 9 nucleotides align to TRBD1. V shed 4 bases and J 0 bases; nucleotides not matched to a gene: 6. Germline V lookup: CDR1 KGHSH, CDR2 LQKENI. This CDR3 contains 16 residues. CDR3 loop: CASSRGQGRMNTEAFF. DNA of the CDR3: TGTGCCAGCTCACGGGGACAGGGACGGATGAACACTGAAGCTTTCTTT. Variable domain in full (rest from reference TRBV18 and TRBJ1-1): NAGVMQNPRHLVRRRGQEARLRCSPMKGHSHVYWYRQLPEEGLKFMVYLQKENIIDESGMPKERFSAEFPKEGPSILRIQQVVRGDSAAYFCASSRGQGRMNTEAFFGQGTRLTVV.

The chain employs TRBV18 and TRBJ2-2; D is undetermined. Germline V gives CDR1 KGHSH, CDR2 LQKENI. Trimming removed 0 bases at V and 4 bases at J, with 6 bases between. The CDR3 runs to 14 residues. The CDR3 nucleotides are TGTGCCAGCTCACCACCAGCAGGCACCGGGGAGCTGTTTTTT. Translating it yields CASSPPAGTGELFF. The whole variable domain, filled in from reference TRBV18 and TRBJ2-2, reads NAGVMQNPRHLVRRRGQEARLRCSPMKGHSHVYWYRQLPEEGLKFMVYLQKENIIDESGMPKERFSAEFPKEGPSILRIQQVVRGDSAAYFCASSPPAGTGELFFGEGSRLTVL.

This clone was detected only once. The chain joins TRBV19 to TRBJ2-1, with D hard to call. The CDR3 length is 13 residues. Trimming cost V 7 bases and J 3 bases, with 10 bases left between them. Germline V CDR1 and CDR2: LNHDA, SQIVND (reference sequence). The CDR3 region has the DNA TGTGCCAGTAAGGGAAATAACTACAATGAGCAGTTCTTC. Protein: CASKGNNYNEQFF.

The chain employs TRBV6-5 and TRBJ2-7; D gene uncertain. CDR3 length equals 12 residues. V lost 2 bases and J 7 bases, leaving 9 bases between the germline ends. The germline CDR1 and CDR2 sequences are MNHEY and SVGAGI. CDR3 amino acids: CASSYPSQEQYF. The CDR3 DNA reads TGTGCCAGCAGTTACCCTTCCCAAGAGCAGTACTTC.

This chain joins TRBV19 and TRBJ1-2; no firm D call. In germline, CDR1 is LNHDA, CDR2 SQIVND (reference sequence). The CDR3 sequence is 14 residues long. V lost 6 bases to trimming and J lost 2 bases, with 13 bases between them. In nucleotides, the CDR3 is TGTGCCAGTAGCGAGCCGCCATTAAACTATGGCTACACCTTC. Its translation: CASSEPPLNYGYTF.

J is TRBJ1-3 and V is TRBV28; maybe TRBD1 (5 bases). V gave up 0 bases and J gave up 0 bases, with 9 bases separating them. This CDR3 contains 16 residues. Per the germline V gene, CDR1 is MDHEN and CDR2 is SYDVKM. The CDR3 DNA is TGTGCCAGCAGTTTATGGGCAGGGAGCTCTGGAAACACCATATATTTT. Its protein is CASSLWAGSSGNTIYF.

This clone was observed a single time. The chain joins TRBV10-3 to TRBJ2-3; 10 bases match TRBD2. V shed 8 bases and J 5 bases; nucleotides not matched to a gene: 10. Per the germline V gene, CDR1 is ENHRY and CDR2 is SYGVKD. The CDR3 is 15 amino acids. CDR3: CAIADLAGVQDTQYF. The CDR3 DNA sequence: TGTGCCATCGCCGACCTAGCGGGAGTACAAGATACGCAGTATTTT.

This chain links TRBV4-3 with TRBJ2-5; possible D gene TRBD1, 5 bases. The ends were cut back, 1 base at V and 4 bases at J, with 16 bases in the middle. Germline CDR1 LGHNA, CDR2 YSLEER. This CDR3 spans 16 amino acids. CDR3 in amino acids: CASSQGYASGAETQYF. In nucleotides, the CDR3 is TGCGCCAGCAGCCAAGGGTACGCTAGTGGGGCAGAGACCCAGTACTTC.

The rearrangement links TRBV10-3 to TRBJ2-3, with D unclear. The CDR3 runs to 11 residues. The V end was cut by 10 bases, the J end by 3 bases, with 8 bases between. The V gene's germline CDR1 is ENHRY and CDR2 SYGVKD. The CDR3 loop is CATQLTDTQYF. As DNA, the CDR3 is TGTGCCACCCAGCTTACAGATACGCAGTATTTT.

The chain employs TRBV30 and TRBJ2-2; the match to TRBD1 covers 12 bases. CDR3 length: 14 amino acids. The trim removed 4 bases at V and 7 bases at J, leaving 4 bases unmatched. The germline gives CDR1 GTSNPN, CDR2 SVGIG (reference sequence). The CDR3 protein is CAWKGQGASGELFF. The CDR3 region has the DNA TGTGCCTGGAAGGGACAGGGGGCGAGCGGGGAGCTGTTTTTT.

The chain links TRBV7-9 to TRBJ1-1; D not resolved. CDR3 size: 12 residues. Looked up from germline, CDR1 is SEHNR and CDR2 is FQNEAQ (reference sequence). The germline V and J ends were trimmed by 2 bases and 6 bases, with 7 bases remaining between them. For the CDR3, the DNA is TGTGCCAGCAGCTTAAAGAAGGCTGAAGCTTTCTTT. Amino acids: CASSLKKAEAFF.

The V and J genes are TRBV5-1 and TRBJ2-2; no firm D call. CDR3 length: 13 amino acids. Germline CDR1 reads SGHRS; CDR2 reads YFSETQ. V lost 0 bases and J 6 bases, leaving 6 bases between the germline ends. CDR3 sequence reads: CASSLDPSGELFF. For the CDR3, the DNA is TGCGCCAGCAGCTTGGACCCCTCCGGGGAGCTGTTTTTT.

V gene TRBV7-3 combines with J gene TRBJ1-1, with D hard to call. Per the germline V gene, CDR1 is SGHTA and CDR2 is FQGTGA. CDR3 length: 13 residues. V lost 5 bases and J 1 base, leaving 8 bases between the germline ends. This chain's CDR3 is CASSQSENTEAFF. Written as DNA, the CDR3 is TGTGCCAGCAGCCAATCTGAGAACACTGAAGCTTTCTTT. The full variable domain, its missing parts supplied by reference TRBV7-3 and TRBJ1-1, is GAGVSQTPSNKVTEKGKYVELRCDPISGHTALYWYRQSLGQGPEFLIYFQGTGAADDSGLPNDRFFAVRPEGSVSTLKIQRTERGDSAVYLCASSQSENTEAFFGQGTRLTVV.

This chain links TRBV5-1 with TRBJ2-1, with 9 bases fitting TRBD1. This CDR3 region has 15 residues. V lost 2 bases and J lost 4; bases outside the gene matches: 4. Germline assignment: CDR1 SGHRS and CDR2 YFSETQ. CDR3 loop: CASSFDRGEYNEQFF. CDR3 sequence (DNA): TGCGCCAGCAGCTTTGACAGGGGGGAATACAATGAGCAGTTCTTC.

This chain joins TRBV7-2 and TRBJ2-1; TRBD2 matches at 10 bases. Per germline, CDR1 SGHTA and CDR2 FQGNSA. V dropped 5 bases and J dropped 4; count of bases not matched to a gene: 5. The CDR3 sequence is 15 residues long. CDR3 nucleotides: TGTGCCAGCAGCCGTTCTAGCGGGAGTTACAATGAGCAGTTCTTC. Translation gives CASSRSSGSYNEQFF. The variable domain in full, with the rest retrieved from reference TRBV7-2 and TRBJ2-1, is GAGVSQSPSNKVTEKGKDVELRCDPISGHTALYWYRQSLGQGLEFLIYFQGNSAPDKSGLPSDRFSAERTGGSVSTLTIQRTQQEDSAVYLCASSRSSGSYNEQFFGPGTRLTVL.

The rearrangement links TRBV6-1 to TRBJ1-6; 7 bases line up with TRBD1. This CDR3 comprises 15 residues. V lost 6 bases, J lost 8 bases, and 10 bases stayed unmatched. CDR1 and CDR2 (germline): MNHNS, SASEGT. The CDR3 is CASRANRGSDSPLHF. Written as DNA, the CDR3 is TGTGCCAGCAGAGCAAACAGGGGAAGTGATTCACCCCTCCACTTT.

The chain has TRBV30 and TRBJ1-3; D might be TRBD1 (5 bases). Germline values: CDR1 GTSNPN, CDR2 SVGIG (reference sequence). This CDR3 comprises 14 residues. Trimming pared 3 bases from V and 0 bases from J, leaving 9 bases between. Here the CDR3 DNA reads TGTGCCTGGAGCAAGGGGAGCTCTGGAAACACCATATATTTT. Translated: CAWSKGSSGNTIYF.

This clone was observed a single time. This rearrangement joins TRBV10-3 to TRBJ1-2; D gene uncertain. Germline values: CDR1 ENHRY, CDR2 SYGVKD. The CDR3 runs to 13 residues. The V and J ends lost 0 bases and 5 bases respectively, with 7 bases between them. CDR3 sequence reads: CAISESTVYGYTF. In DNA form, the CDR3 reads TGTGCCATCAGTGAGTCGACGGTATATGGCTACACCTTC.

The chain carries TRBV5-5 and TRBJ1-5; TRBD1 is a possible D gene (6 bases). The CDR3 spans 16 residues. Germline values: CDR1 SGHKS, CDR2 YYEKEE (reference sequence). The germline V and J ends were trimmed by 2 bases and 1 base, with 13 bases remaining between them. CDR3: CASSFQGMISNQPQHF. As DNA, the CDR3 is TGTGCCAGCAGCTTTCAGGGGATGATCAGCAATCAGCCCCAGCATTTT. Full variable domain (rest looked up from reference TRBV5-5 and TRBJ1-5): DAGVTQSPTHLIKTRGQQVTLRCSPISGHKSVSWYQQVLGQGPQFIFQYYEKEERGRGNFPDRFSARQFPNYSSELNVNALLLGDSALYLCASSFQGMISNQPQHFGDGTRLSIL.

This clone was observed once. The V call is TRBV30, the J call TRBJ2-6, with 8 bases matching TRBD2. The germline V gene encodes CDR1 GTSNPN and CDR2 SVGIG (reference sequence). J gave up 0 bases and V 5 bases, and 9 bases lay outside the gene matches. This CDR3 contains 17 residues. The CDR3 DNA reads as TGTGCCTGGGAAGCGGGGGCTAGCGGCTCTGGGGCCAACGTCCTGACTTTC. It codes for CAWEAGASGSGANVLTF.

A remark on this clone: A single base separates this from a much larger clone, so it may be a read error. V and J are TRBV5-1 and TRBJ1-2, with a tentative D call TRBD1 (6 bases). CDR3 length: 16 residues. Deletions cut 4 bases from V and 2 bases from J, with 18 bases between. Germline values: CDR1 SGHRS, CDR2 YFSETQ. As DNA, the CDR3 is TGCGCCAGCAGCCTCCAATACAGGGCCCCAAACTATGGCTACACCTTC. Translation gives CASSLQYRAPNYGYTF.

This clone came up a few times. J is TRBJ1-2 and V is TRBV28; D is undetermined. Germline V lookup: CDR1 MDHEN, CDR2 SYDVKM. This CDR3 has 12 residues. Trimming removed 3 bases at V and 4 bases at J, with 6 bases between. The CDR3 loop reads CASSFVFYGYTF. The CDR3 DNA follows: TGTGCCAGCAGTTTTGTCTTCTATGGCTACACCTTC.

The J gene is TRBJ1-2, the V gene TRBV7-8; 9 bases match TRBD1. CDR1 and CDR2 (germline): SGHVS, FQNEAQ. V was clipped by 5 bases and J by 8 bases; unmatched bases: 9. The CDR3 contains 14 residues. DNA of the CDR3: TGTGCCAGCAGCACCCAACAGGGGGCTGGGGGCTACACCTTC. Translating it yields CASSTQQGAGGYTF.